This T cell receptor (beta chain) is from a study of Ad26.COV2.S vaccination and SARS-CoV-2 variants. Looking at the study overall: Enrollment placed the donor in the COV1001 Ad26.COV2.S trial arm. Donor got 5x10^10 or 1x10^11 viral particles of Ad26.COV2.S. Study conclusions and caveats: Vaccine and placebo recipients had similar non-spike TCR breadth.

Treatment of the sample: roughly 19 received Ad26.COV2.S at low or high dose, single or two shots; about 5 received placebo; per-sample allocation not given. Sampling occurred on day 63 after the first vaccine or placebo injection. This vaccine is an Ad26 vector that expresses the Wuhan-strain SARS-CoV-2 spike. Concerning this clone itself: Its antigen remains unknown.

Some clones are missing from TCRdb's copy, which holds only in-frame ones; the method was immunoSEQ multiplex PCR. Among 400,000 or so clones, about 88% were seen once, and the ten largest hold more than 3%. The specimen was peripheral blood, collected in a trial of Ad26.COV2.S vaccine versus placebo. This clonotype was obtained from a person aged 18-65 years who received the Ad26.COV2.S COVID-19 vaccine or a placebo.

The CDR3 coding sequence is TGTGCCAGCAGCCGAAAAGGGGGGTCCTACAATGAGCAGTTCTTC. Its translation is CASSRKGGSYNEQFF. The gene calls are TRBV11-2 and TRBJ2-1; D possibly uses TRBD1 or TRBD2 (6 bases each). V was shortened by 5 bases and J by 1 base, with 12 bases between the two germline ends. The CDR3 spans 15 residues. CDR1 is SGHAT and CDR2 is FQNNGV in the germline V gene.